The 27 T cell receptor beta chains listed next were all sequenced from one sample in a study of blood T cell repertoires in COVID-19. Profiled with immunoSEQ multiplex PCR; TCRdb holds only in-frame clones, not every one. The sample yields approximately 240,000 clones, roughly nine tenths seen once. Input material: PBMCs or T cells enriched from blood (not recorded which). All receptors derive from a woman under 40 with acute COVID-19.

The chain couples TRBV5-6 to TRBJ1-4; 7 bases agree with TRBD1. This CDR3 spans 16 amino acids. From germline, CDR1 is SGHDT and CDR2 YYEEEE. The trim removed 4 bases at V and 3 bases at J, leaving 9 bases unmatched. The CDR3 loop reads CASSRRGGQPNEKLFF. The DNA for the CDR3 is TGTGCCAGCAGCCGCCGAGGGGGACAGCCTAATGAAAAACTGTTTTTT.

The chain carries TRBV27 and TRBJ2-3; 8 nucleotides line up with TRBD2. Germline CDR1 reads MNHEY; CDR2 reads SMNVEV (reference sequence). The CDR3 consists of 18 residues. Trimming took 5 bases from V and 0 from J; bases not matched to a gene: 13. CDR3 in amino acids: CASSQTSEYLSSTDTQYF. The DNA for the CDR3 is TGTGCCAGCAGTCAGACTAGCGAATACCTCTCCAGCACAGATACGCAGTATTTT.

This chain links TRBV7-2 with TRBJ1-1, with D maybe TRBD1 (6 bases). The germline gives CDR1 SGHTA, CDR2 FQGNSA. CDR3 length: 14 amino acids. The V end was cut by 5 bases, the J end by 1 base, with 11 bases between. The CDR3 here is CASSTPTGNTEAFF. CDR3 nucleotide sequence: TGTGCCAGCAGCACCCCGACAGGGAACACTGAAGCTTTCTTT.

Here the CDR3 DNA reads TGTGCCAGCAGCCTGGGGGACAGCAGCACAGATACGCAGTATTTT. Amino acid sequence: CASSLGDSSTDTQYF. The chain recombines TRBV7-9 with TRBJ2-3; 7 nucleotides agree with TRBD1. The germline CDR1 and CDR2 sequences are SEHNR and FQNEAQ (reference sequence). CDR3 length equals 15 residues. With V trimmed by 5 bases and J by 0 bases, 5 bases remained unmatched.

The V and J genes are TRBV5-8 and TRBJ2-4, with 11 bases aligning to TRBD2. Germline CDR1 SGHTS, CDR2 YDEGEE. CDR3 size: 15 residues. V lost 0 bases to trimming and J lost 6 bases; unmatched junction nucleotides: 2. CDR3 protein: CASSLGGTSGNIQYF. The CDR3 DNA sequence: TGTGCCAGCAGCTTGGGAGGGACTAGCGGAAACATTCAGTACTTC.

CDR3 sequence: CSAHTLAAQYF. The CDR3 DNA is TGCAGTGCCCATACCTTGGCAGCGCAGTATTTT. This chain joins TRBV20-1 and TRBJ2-3; no clear D gene. Trimming removed 6 bases at V and 10 bases at J, with 14 bases between. The CDR3 is made up of 11 amino acids. Looked up from germline, CDR1 is DFQATT and CDR2 is SNEGSKA (reference sequence).

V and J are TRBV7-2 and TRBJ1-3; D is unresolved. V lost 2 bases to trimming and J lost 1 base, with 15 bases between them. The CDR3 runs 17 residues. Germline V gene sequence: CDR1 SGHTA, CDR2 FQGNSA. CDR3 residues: CASSLPHDRDSGNTIYF. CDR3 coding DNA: TGTGCCAGCAGCTTACCCCACGATCGGGATTCTGGAAACACCATATATTTT.

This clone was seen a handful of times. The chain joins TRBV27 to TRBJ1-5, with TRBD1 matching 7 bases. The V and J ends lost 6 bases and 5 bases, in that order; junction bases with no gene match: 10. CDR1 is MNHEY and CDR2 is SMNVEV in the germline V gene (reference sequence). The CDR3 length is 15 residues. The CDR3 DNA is TGTGCCAGCAGCTTCGAGGGGGCGAGGGATCAGCCCCAGCATTTT. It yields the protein CASSFEGARDQPQHF.

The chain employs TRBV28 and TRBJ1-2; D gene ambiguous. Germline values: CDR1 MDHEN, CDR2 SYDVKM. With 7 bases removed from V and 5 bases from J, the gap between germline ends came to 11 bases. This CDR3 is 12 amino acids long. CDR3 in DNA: TGTGCCAGCAACAAAAGATCTTATGGCTACACCTTC. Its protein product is CASNKRSYGYTF.

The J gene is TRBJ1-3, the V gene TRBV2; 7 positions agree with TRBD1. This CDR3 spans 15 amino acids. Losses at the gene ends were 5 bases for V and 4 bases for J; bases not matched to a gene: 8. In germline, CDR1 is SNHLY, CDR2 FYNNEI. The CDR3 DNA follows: TGTGCCAGCAGTAAACAACAGGGGTCCGGAAACACCATATATTTT. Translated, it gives CASSKQQGSGNTIYF.

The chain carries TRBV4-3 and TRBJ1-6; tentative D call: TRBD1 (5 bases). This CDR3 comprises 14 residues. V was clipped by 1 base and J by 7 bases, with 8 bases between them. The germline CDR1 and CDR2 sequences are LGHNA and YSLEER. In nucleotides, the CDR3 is TGCGCCAGCAGCCAAGTAGGGGTGAATTCACCCCTCCACTTT. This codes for CASSQVGVNSPLHF.

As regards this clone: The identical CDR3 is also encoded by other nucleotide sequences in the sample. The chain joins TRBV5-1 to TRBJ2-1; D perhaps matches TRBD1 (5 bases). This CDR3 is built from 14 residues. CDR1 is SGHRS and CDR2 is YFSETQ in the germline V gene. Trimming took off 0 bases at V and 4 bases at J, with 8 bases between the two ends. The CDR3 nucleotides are TGCGCCAGCAGCTTGGAAGACAGATACAATGAGCAGTTCTTC. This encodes CASSLEDRYNEQFF.

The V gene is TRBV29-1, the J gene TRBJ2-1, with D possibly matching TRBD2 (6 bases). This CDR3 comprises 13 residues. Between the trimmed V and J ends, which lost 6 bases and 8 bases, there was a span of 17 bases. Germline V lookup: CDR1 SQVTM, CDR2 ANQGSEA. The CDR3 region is CSVRGPLQHEQFF. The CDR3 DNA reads TGCAGCGTGCGGGGACCCCTCCAACATGAGCAGTTCTTC.

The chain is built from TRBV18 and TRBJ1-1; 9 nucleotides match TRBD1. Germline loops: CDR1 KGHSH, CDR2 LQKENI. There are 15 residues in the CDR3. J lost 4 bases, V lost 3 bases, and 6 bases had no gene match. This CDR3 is CASSPLGTGITEAFF. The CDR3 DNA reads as TGTGCCAGCTCACCCCTCGGGACAGGGATCACTGAAGCTTTCTTT. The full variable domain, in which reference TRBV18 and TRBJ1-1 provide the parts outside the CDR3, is NAGVMQNPRHLVRRRGQEARLRCSPMKGHSHVYWYRQLPEEGLKFMVYLQKENIIDESGMPKERFSAEFPKEGPSILRIQQVVRGDSAAYFCASSPLGTGITEAFFGQGTRLTVV.

CDR3 DNA: TGTGCCAGCAGTTTGCGGAACGAGCAGTACTTC. It encodes CASSLRNEQYF. V and J are TRBV27 and TRBJ2-7, with D unclear. Germline CDR1 MNHEY, CDR2 SMNVEV (reference sequence). Deletions cut 3 bases from V and 5 bases from J, with 5 bases between. The CDR3 extends over 11 amino acids.

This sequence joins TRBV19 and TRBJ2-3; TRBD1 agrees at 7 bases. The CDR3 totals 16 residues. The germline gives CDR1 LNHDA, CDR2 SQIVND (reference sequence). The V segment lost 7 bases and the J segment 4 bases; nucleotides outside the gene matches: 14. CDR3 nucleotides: TGTGCCAGTACCACATACTCCAGGGGGTCGGCAGATACGCAGTATTTT. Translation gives CASTTYSRGSADTQYF.

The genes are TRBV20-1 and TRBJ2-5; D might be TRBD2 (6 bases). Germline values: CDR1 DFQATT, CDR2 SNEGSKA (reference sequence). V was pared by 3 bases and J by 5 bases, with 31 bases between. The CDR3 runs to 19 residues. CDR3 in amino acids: CSASGKWVLGSWGAETQYF. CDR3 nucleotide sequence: TGCAGTGCTAGTGGAAAGTGGGTCCTCGGGAGTTGGGGCGCGGAGACCCAGTACTTC.

CDR3 in amino acids: CASSSGQDHEQYF. The CDR3 DNA is TGTGCCAGCTCGTCGGGACAGGACCACGAGCAGTACTTC. The genes are TRBV18 and TRBJ2-7, with 8 bases identical to TRBD1. There are 13 residues in the CDR3. Germline-derived CDR1 and CDR2 are KGHSH and LQKENI. Trimming cost V 6 bases and J 5 bases; bases outside gene matches: 6.

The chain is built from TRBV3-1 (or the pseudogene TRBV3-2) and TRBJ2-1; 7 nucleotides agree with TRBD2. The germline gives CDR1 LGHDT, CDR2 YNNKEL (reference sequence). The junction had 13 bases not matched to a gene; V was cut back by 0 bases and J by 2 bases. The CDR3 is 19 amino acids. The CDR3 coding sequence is TGTGCCAGCAGCCAAGATCAAACTTCGGGAGGTACCACCTACAATGAGCAGTTCTTC. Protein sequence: CASSQDQTSGGTTYNEQFF.

The CDR3 nucleotides are TGCGCCAGCAGCCAAGAGGTGGGGCGCGGCTACACCTTC. Translation: CASSQEVGRGYTF. V usage is TRBV4-3 and J usage is TRBJ1-2; TRBD1 might be the D (5 bases). Per the germline V gene, CDR1 is LGHNA and CDR2 is YSLEER. The CDR3 spans 13 residues. V was trimmed by 0 bases and J by 8 bases, leaving 10 bases between them.

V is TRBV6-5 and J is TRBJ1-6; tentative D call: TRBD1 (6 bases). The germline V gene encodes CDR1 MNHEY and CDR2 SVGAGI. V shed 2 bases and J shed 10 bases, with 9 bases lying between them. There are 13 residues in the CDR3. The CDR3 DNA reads TGTGCCAGCAGTTACACAGGGCAATCACCCCTCCACTTT. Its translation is CASSYTGQSPLHF.

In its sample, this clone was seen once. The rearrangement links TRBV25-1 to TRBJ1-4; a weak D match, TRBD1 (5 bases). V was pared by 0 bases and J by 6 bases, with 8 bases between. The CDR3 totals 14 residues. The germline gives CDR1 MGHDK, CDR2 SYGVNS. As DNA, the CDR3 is TGTGCCAGCAGTGAATATCAGGGATATGAAAAACTGTTTTTT. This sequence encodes CASSEYQGYEKLFF.

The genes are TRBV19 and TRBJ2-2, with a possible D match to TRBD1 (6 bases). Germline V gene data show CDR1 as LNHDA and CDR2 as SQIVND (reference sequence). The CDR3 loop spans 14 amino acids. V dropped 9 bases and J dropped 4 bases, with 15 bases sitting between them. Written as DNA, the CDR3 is TGTGCCAGCGCCTCGGGACATATCACCGGGGAGCTGTTTTTT. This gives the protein CASASGHITGELFF.

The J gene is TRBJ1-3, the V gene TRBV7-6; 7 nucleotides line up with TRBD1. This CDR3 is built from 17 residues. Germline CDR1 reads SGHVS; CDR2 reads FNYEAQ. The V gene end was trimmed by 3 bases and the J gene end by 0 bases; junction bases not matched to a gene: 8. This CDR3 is CASSFDRVKGSGNTIYF. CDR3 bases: TGTGCCAGCAGCTTTGACAGGGTCAAAGGCTCTGGAAACACCATATATTTT.

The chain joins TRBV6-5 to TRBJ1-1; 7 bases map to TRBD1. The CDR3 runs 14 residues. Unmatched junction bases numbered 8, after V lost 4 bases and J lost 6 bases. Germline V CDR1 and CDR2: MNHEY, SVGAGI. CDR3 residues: CASSSRRGGPEAFF. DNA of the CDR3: TGTGCCAGCAGTTCTCGGAGAGGGGGCCCTGAAGCTTTCTTT.

The CDR3 loop is CASSPLDSRGGYTF. The DNA of the CDR3 is TGTGCCAGCAGCCCACTGGACAGCCGGGGTGGCTACACCTTC. The chain couples TRBV9 to TRBJ1-2, with D perhaps matching TRBD1 (6 bases). Germline lookup yields CDR1 SGDLS and CDR2 YYNGEE. The length of the CDR3 is 14 residues. Trimming took off 4 bases at V and 7 bases at J, with 17 bases between the two ends.

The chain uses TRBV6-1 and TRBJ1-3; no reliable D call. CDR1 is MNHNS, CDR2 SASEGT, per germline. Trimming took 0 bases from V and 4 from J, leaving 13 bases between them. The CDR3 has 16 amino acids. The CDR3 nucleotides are TGTGCCAGCAGTGAAGCTGGTAGAGGGCAGGGAAACACCATATATTTT. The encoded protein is CASSEAGRGQGNTIYF.